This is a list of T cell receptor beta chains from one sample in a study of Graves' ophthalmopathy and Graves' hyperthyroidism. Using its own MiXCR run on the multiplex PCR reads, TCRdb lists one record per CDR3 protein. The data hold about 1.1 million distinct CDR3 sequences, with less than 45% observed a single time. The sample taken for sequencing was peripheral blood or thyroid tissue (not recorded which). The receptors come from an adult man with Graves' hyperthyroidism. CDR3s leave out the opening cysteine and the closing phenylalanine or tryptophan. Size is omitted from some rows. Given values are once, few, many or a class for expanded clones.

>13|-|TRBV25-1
ASSKTDRHQETQY
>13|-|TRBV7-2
ASSTHRGSTGELF
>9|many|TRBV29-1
SARQVNEQY
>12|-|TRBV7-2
ASSFGAITYEQY
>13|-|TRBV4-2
ASSQGGQSTGELF
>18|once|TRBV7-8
ASSLARRGDGSSGANVLT
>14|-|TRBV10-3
AISESTGFRTYEQY
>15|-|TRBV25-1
ASSERASGQPQETQY
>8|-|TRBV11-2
ASSPRWQY
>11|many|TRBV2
ASDRGVNQPQH
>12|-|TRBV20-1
SASGQGVSYEQY
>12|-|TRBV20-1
SALQGAAVTEAF
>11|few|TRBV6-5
ASSYERDQPQH
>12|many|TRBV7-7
ASSSNPGSGDQY
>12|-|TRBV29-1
SVSIGDRGAEAF
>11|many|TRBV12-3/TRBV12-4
ASSPGGAYEQY